This passage covers 11 T cell receptor beta chains from one sample sequenced in a study of neurological immune-mediated disorders. In TCRdb, the 5' RACE reads were re-called with MiXCR into one record per CDR3 protein. The sample records tens of thousands of distinct CDR3 sequences, approximately 10% being singletons. Sequencing was performed on PBMCs. Source of these receptors: a middle-aged woman with HTLV-1-associated myelopathy (HAM/TSP).

There are many counts of this clonotype. V is TRBV12-3 or TRBV12-4 and J is TRBJ2-2; D is undetermined. V lost 2 bases, J lost 6 bases, and 10 bases lay in between. This CDR3 spans 14 amino acids. CDR3 nucleotide sequence: TGTGCCAGCAGTTTATCCACCCGCGCCGGGGAGCTGTTTTTT. As protein: CASSLSTRAGELFF.

This clonotype was seen at least ten times. The chain carries TRBV10-3 and TRBJ2-3; 10 bases fit TRBD2. Germline loops: CDR1 ENHRY, CDR2 SYGVKD. This CDR3 spans 18 amino acids. V was clipped by 3 bases and J by 2 bases; unmatched bases: 11. The CDR3 nucleotides are TGTGCCATCAGTGAACATTTTAGCGGGGGGCTCCACACAGATACGCAGTATTTT. It is translated as CAISEHFSGGLHTDTQYF.

This clonotype was recorded many times. The gene calls are TRBV29-1 and TRBJ2-2, with D hard to call. V lost 7 bases and J 6 bases, leaving 15 bases between the germline ends. The germline gives CDR1 SQVTM, CDR2 ANQGSEA. This CDR3 contains 13 residues. CDR3 nucleotide sequence: TGCAGCGCCTCCGTCCAGCAGGCCGGGGAGCTGTTTTTT. Its protein product is CSASVQQAGELFF.

Ten or more counts support this clonotype. The gene calls are TRBV3-1 and TRBJ1-1, with D possibly being TRBD1 (6 bases). V was clipped by 3 bases and J by 8 bases, with 13 bases between them. This CDR3 is built from 13 residues. Germline lookup yields CDR1 LGHDT and CDR2 YNNKEL (reference sequence). The CDR3 DNA sequence: TGTGCCAGCAGCCATGGGGGCCCCCCGGAAGCTTTCTTT. Translated, it gives CASSHGGPPEAFF.

This clonotype was observed many times. This sequence joins TRBV27 and TRBJ2-7; 9 nucleotides align to TRBD1. The V segment lost 2 bases and the J segment 4 bases; nucleotides outside the gene matches: 3. Germline V gene lookup returns CDR1 MNHEY and CDR2 SMNVEV (reference sequence). The CDR3 covers 14 residues. The CDR3 region is CASSLAGQGYEQYF. As DNA, the CDR3 is TGTGCCAGCAGTTTAGCGGGACAGGGTTACGAGCAGTACTTC.

The chain combines TRBV5-1 with TRBJ2-2; D is uncertain. Between the trimmed V and J ends, which lost 0 bases and 5 bases, there was a span of 11 bases. CDR3 length equals 15 residues. CDR1 and CDR2 from the germline V gene are SGHRS and YFSETQ. CDR3 protein: CASSLESRKTGELFF. The CDR3 DNA follows: TGCGCCAGCAGCTTGGAATCCAGGAAAACCGGGGAGCTGTTTTTT. Drawing the rest from reference TRBV5-1 and TRBJ2-2, the complete variable domain is KAGVTQTPRYLIKTRGQQVTLSCSPISGHRSVSWYQQTPGQGLQFLFEYFSETQRNKGNFPGRFSGRQFSNSRSEMNVSTLELGDSALYLCASSLESRKTGELFFGEGSRLTVL.

This clonotype was observed at least ten times. This chain links TRBV6-6 with TRBJ2-5, with unresolved D. Germline CDR1 reads MNHNY; CDR2 reads SVGAGI (reference sequence). There are 13 residues in the CDR3. Trimming cost V 6 bases and J 2 bases, with 10 bases left between them. The CDR3 is CASRPTKQETQYF. For the CDR3, the DNA is TGTGCCAGCAGACCGACAAAACAAGAGACCCAGTACTTC.

This clonotype was detected ten times or more. V gene TRBV27 combines with J gene TRBJ2-3; 14 nucleotides agree with TRBD2. V was clipped by 5 bases and J by 2 bases; unmatched bases: 12. The CDR3 extends over 19 amino acids. Germline V CDR1 and CDR2: MNHEY, SMNVEV (reference sequence). CDR3 sequence (DNA): TGTGCCAGCAGTAAATGGTGGACTAGCGGGGGGACCCCCACAGATACGCAGTATTTT. This codes for CASSKWWTSGGTPTDTQYF.

This clonotype was seen at least ten times. The chain has TRBV29-1 and TRBJ2-1; D call uncertain. This CDR3 spans 14 amino acids. Trimming shortened V by 3 bases and J by 6 bases, and 15 bases separated the two germline ends. Germline assignment: CDR1 SQVTM and CDR2 ANQGSEA. CDR3 residues: CSVDTSKTINEQFF. The CDR3 nucleotides read TGCAGCGTTGATACAAGCAAGACGATCAATGAGCAGTTCTTC.

A word on this clonotype: A read error may be the cause here, since a much bigger clone is one base away. This chain links TRBV7-2 with TRBJ2-2, with 7 bases fitting TRBD2. The CDR3 runs to 15 residues. The V gene end was trimmed by 3 bases and the J gene end by 6 bases; junction bases not matched to a gene: 7. Germline CDR1 reads SGHTA; CDR2 reads FQGNSA. For the CDR3, the DNA is TGTGCCAGCAGCTTCCCGTTTGCGGGGGCCGGGGAGCTGTTTTTT. Translated: CASSFPFAGAGELFF. Combining the CDR3 with reference TRBV7-2 and TRBJ2-2 gives the whole variable domain GAGVSQSPSNKVTEKGKDVELRCDPISGHTALYWYRQSLGQGLEFLIYFQGNSAPDKSGLPSDRFSAERTGGSVSTLTIQRTQQEDSAVYLCASSFPFAGAGELFFGEGSRLTVL.

This clonotype was counted many times. The CDR3 DNA sequence: TGCAGTGCTAGACCCAGGCGCAGGGCAAAAAAGGGGGGCACTGAAGCTTTCTTT. Protein sequence: CSARPRRRAKKGGTEAFF. The rearrangement uses TRBV20-1 and TRBJ1-1, with D possibly matching TRBD1 (6 bases). With 2 bases removed from V and 4 bases from J, the gap between germline ends came to 26 bases. Germline loops: CDR1 DFQATT, CDR2 SNEGSKA (reference sequence). The CDR3 runs 18 residues.